This is a list of T cell receptor beta chains from one sample in a study of cytomegalovirus exposure and HLA in healthy donors. This table comes from immunoSEQ multiplex PCR, and its TCRdb copy is limited to in-frame clones, with some not included. This sample has 140,000 or so clones, with around 84% found just once. Sequencing input: PBMCs. The receptors shown here come from a boy aged 2 to 10 in good health and CMV-seronegative. Each CDR3 is given with its conserved first and last residue. The D gene is left open where the match is weak. A clone size is listed for some rows: how often the clone was seen (once, few, many), or a class if it is expanded.

clone size: few; V gene: TRBV6-4; D gene: NA; J gene: TRBJ2-3; CDR3 DNA: TGTGCCAGCAGTTGGGGGGGCGGCACAGATACGCAGTATTTT; CDR3 protein: CASSWGGGTDTQYF
clone size: NA; V gene: TRBV29-1; D gene: NA; J gene: TRBJ1-1; CDR3 DNA: TGCAGCGTTGAAGGTACCCGAGGGAACACTGAAGCTTTCTTT; CDR3 protein: CSVEGTRGNTEAFF
clone size: few; V gene: TRBV2; D gene: TRBD1; J gene: TRBJ1-2; CDR3 DNA: TGTGCCAGCTCCCGGGACAGCGGCTATGGCTACACCTTC; CDR3 protein: CASSRDSGYGYTF
clone size: NA; V gene: TRBV9; D gene: TRBD2; J gene: TRBJ2-3; CDR3 DNA: TGTGCCAGCAGCGTAGATGGGGTGACTAGCGGTGCCACGGATACGCAGTATTTT; CDR3 protein: CASSVDGVTSGATDTQYF
clone size: NA; V gene: TRBV27; D gene: NA; J gene: TRBJ1-1; CDR3 DNA: TGTGCCAGCAGATATGACAGGAAGAACACTGAAGCTTTCTTT; CDR3 protein: CASRYDRKNTEAFF
clone size: NA; V gene: TRBV10-1; D gene: NA; J gene: TRBJ2-4; CDR3 DNA: TGCGCCAGCAGTGACTCTTCCGGGCGGGATCTAAACATTCAGTACTTC; CDR3 protein: CASSDSSGRDLNIQYF
clone size: NA; V gene: TRBV14; D gene: NA; J gene: TRBJ2-2; CDR3 DNA: TGTGCCAGCAGCCAAGTTCCCAGACCGGGCGGGGAGCTGTTTTTT; CDR3 protein: CASSQVPRPGGELFF
clone size: once; V gene: TRBV7-9; D gene: NA; J gene: TRBJ2-1; CDR3 DNA: TGTGCCAGCAGCTTACTACTAATGTCCTACAATGAGCAGTTCTTC; CDR3 protein: CASSLLLMSYNEQFF
clone size: NA; V gene: TRBV4-2; D gene: NA; J gene: TRBJ2-5; CDR3 DNA: TGTGCCAGCAGCCAAGAATCCCCAGGATACCAAGAGACCCAGTACTTC; CDR3 protein: CASSQESPGYQETQYF
clone size: NA; V gene: TRBV27; D gene: NA; J gene: TRBJ2-4; CDR3 DNA: TGTGCCAGCAGTTTTCGGGGGGCTAGTTGGGACAAAAACATTCAGTACTTC; CDR3 protein: CASSFRGASWDKNIQYF
clone size: NA; V gene: TRBV5-1; D gene: TRBD1; J gene: TRBJ2-7; CDR3 DNA: TGCGCCAGCGCCTTGCAGGGGGCTCCCTACGAGCAGTACTTC; CDR3 protein: CASALQGAPYEQYF
clone size: NA; V gene: TRBV11-3; D gene: NA; J gene: TRBJ2-1; CDR3 DNA: TGTGCCAGCAGCCCCTCCACGGGCGGGGACAATGAGCAGTTCTTC; CDR3 protein: CASSPSTGGDNEQFF
clone size: NA; V gene: TRBV2; D gene: NA; J gene: TRBJ1-1; CDR3 DNA: TGTGCCAGCAGCGTACAGGGGAACACTGAAGCTTTCTTT; CDR3 protein: CASSVQGNTEAFF
clone size: NA; V gene: TRBV7-8; D gene: TRBD1; J gene: TRBJ2-5; CDR3 DNA: TGTGCCAGCAGCTTATTGGGACAGCAAGAGACCCAGTACTTC; CDR3 protein: CASSLLGQQETQYF
clone size: NA; V gene: TRBV19; D gene: NA; J gene: TRBJ2-7; CDR3 DNA: TGTGCCAGTAGTATCAGGGGCCCGTCCTACGAGCAGTACTTC; CDR3 protein: CASSIRGPSYEQYF
clone size: NA; V gene: TRBV20-1; D gene: NA; J gene: TRBJ2-3; CDR3 DNA: TGCAGTGCCGAGGGAACAGATACGCAGTATTTT; CDR3 protein: CSAEGTDTQYF
clone size: NA; V gene: TRBV6-1; D gene: NA; J gene: TRBJ1-5; CDR3 DNA: TGTGCCAGCATAACGCGGGAGAGCAATCAGCCCCAGCATTTT; CDR3 protein: CASITRESNQPQHF
clone size: once; V gene: TRBV10-3; D gene: NA; J gene: TRBJ1-2; CDR3 DNA: TGTGCCATCAGTGATCGTAACTATGGCTACACCTTC; CDR3 protein: CAISDRNYGYTF
clone size: NA; V gene: TRBV5-4; D gene: NA; J gene: TRBJ1-1; CDR3 DNA: TGTGCCAGCTCAGGGTTGGGGGGGATGGGTGAAGCTTTCTTT; CDR3 protein: CASSGLGGMGEAFF
clone size: NA; V gene: TRBV5-1; D gene: TRBD1; J gene: TRBJ2-5; CDR3 DNA: TGCGCCAGCAGCACCGGACAGGGCAAAGAGACCCAGTACTTC; CDR3 protein: CASSTGQGKETQYF
clone size: NA; V gene: TRBV6-5; D gene: TRBD1; J gene: TRBJ1-6; CDR3 DNA: TGTGCCAGCGGCCGGGACAGGGAAAATTCACCCCTCCACTTT; CDR3 protein: CASGRDRENSPLHF
clone size: NA; V gene: TRBV23-1; D gene: NA; J gene: TRBJ2-7; CDR3 DNA: TGCGCCAGCAGTCAATGGGGGGGCGAGGGCGTCCTTCCAACCCCCTACGAGCAGTACTTC; CDR3 protein: CASSQWGGEGVLPTPYEQYF
clone size: NA; V gene: TRBV6-5; D gene: TRBD1; J gene: TRBJ2-1; CDR3 DNA: TGTGCCAGCCTGGGCCCGGGACAGGGATACAATGAGCAGTTCTTC; CDR3 protein: CASLGPGQGYNEQFF
clone size: NA; V gene: TRBV4-1; D gene: TRBD2; J gene: TRBJ2-1; CDR3 DNA: TGCGCCAGCAGCCAGCTGCTTTCGGGGGGCTCCTACAATGAGCAGTTCTTC; CDR3 protein: CASSQLLSGGSYNEQFF
clone size: NA; V gene: TRBV2; D gene: NA; J gene: TRBJ2-7; CDR3 DNA: TGTGCCAGCAGTTTGAGGGCCAGTTGGGCCTACGAGCAGTACTTC; CDR3 protein: CASSLRASWAYEQYF
clone size: NA; V gene: TRBV12-5; D gene: NA; J gene: TRBJ1-5; CDR3 DNA: TGTGCTAGTGGCCTGAATCAGCCCCAGCATTTT; CDR3 protein: CASGLNQPQHF
clone size: NA; V gene: TRBV7-9; D gene: TRBD2; J gene: TRBJ2-1; CDR3 DNA: TGTGCCAGCAGCTTTAAACTAGCGGGAGTCAATGAGCAGTTCTTC; CDR3 protein: CASSFKLAGVNEQFF
clone size: NA; V gene: TRBV7-9; D gene: TRBD1; J gene: TRBJ1-1; CDR3 DNA: TGTGCCAGCAGCTGGCGACAGGGGGAAGCTTTCTTT; CDR3 protein: CASSWRQGEAFF
clone size: NA; V gene: TRBV2; D gene: TRBD2; J gene: TRBJ2-7; CDR3 DNA: TGTGCCAGCAGGGGGAGGGGACTGCGGGACGAGCAGTACTTC; CDR3 protein: CASRGRGLRDEQYF
clone size: NA; V gene: TRBV4-2; D gene: TRBD2; J gene: TRBJ2-5; CDR3 DNA: TGTGCCAGCAGCCAAGGTGATCCGGGACTAGCGGGAGCTCTGGAGACCCAGTACTTC; CDR3 protein: CASSQGDPGLAGALETQYF
clone size: NA; V gene: TRBV27; D gene: NA; J gene: TRBJ1-1; CDR3 DNA: TGTGCCAGCAGTTCAGACCCTGGGTCTTGGGCGAACACTGAAGCTTTCTTT; CDR3 protein: CASSSDPGSWANTEAFF
clone size: NA; V gene: TRBV7-2; D gene: TRBD2; J gene: TRBJ2-3; CDR3 DNA: TGTGCCAGCAATCGCGGGGGGGTAGGCTTACTGCGAGATACGCAGTATTTT; CDR3 protein: CASNRGGVGLLRDTQYF
clone size: NA; V gene: TRBV4-1; D gene: NA; J gene: TRBJ2-3; CDR3 DNA: TGCGCCAGCAGCCAAGTGGTACAGGGCCTCTCCATCACAGATACGCAGTATTTT; CDR3 protein: CASSQVVQGLSITDTQYF
clone size: NA; V gene: TRBV7-8; D gene: TRBD2; J gene: TRBJ2-7; CDR3 DNA: TGTGCCAGCAGCTACTTTAGCGGGAGCCTTTACTACGAGCAGTACTTC; CDR3 protein: CASSYFSGSLYYEQYF
clone size: NA; V gene: TRBV7-8; D gene: TRBD1; J gene: TRBJ2-2; CDR3 DNA: TGTGCCAGCAGCTTAGTGTCGGGGACAGGGGGCACCGGGGAGCTGTTTTTT; CDR3 protein: CASSLVSGTGGTGELFF
clone size: NA; V gene: TRBV9; D gene: NA; J gene: TRBJ1-1; CDR3 DNA: TGTGCCAGCAGCGCGGAACCCAGACAGGCGAACACTGAAGCTTTCTTT; CDR3 protein: CASSAEPRQANTEAFF
clone size: NA; V gene: TRBV5-1; D gene: NA; J gene: TRBJ2-6; CDR3 DNA: TGCGCCAGCAGCCTCACAGGGTCGGGAAGCTCTGGGGCCAACGTCCTGACTTTC; CDR3 protein: CASSLTGSGSSGANVLTF
clone size: once; V gene: TRBV7-6; D gene: NA; J gene: TRBJ2-7; CDR3 DNA: TGTGCCAGCAGCTTGTTTATGGACAGCACCGAGCAGTACTTC; CDR3 protein: CASSLFMDSTEQYF